This is a list of T cell receptor beta chains from one sample in a study of metastatic and nonmetastatic thyroid tumors. TCRdb re-called the PCR reads with MiXCR. The sample consists of under 15,000 clones, approximately 27% of them appearing once. Input material: tumor tissue. All receptors come from a female donor with papillary thyroid cancer or a benign thyroid nodule (not recorded which). Some clones in this sample may be carry-over from other donors' samples. The CDR3 runs from the conserved cysteine through the conserved F or W. Fields, in order: CDR3 length, V gene, D gene, J gene, clone size, CDR3 DNA, CDR3 protein. The D gene is left open where the match is weak. Some rows have no size entry. The others give once, few or many, or a class for an expanded clone.

>14|TRBV20-1|TRBD1|TRBJ2-7|-
TGCAGTGCCAAAAAGGACAGGGGGGGCTACGAGCAGTACTTC
CSAKKDRGGYEQYF
>16|TRBV9|TRBD1|TRBJ2-2|many
TGTGCCAGCAGCGTCACCGGGACAGGGGTGACCGGGGAGCTGTTTTTT
CASSVTGTGVTGELFF
>14|TRBV19|-|TRBJ2-7|-
TGTGCCAGTAGTAACACACACACCCTCTACGAGCAGTACTTC
CASSNTHTLYEQYF
>15|TRBV5-4|TRBD2|TRBJ2-1|many
TGTGCCAGCAGCTTGGTAGCGGGAACCCACAATGAGCAGTTCTTC
CASSLVAGTHNEQFF
>13|TRBV27|-|TRBJ2-7|few
TGTGCCAGCAGTCCGAACCAGATCTACGAGCAGTACTTC
CASSPNQIYEQYF
>15|TRBV19|-|TRBJ1-1|-
TGTGCCAGTAGTATAGACGGCAGCCAGAACACTGAAGCTTTCTTT
CASSIDGSQNTEAFF
>17|TRBV20-1|TRBD1|TRBJ1-5|many
TGCAGTGCTGGATGGGGGACAGGGTCCCCTAGCAATCAGCCCCAGCATTTT
CSAGWGTGSPSNQPQHF
>15|TRBV19|-|TRBJ1-6|medium-sized
TGTGCCAGTAGTATATCAGTCACATCAGGGTCACCCCTCCACTTT
CASSISVTSGSPLHF
>14|TRBV28|TRBD2|TRBJ2-7|-
TGTGCCAGCAGTTTTGGCGGGAGGAGTAGGGAGCAGTACTTC
CASSFGGRSREQYF
>15|TRBV7-9|-|TRBJ1-6|-
TGCGCAAGCAGCTTATGGCAGGGACCGAGTTCACCCCTCCACTTT
CASSLWQGPSSPLHF
>16|TRBV6-5|TRBD1|TRBJ2-1|few
TGTGCCAGCAGTAACCCAGGGGGCGGCTCCTACAATGAGCAGTTCTTC
CASSNPGGGSYNEQFF
>16|TRBV6-5|-|TRBJ2-5|few
TGTGCCAGCAGTTACTCGAAATCGGACATTGGAGAGACCCAGTACTTC
CASSYSKSDIGETQYF
>15|TRBV3-1|TRBD1|TRBJ2-1|many
TGTGCCAGCAGCCAAAAGGGGGCAGTTAAGAATGAGCAGTTCTTC
CASSQKGAVKNEQFF
>15|TRBV19|TRBD1|TRBJ1-2|-
TGTGCCAGTAGTCCCCAGGGGGCTGATGGTGGGGGCTACACCTTC
CASSPQGADGGGYTF
>14|TRBV9|-|TRBJ1-6|medium-sized
TGTGCCAGCAGCGTCGACGGAGATAATTCACCCCTCCACTTT
CASSVDGDNSPLHF